What follows are 26 T cell receptor beta chains derived from one specimen sequenced in a study of beta chain features in type 1 diabetes. The entirety of the isolated RNA underwent reverse transcription, so expressed TCRB transcripts were sequenced. Here immunoSEQ multiplex PCR was the method, and the copy in TCRdb shows in-frame clones only, minus some. The table lists 160,000 or so clones, 11% of them singletons. Sequencing was done on a sample of central memory CD4+ T cells from blood. The source is a young man in good health.

The chain couples TRBV28 to TRBJ2-5; weak D call: TRBD1 (5 bases). The better agreement between TRBJ2-7 and the DNA end casts doubt on the J call. This CDR3 contains 15 residues. In germline, CDR1 is MDHEN, CDR2 SYDVKM. The CDR3 DNA reads TGTGCCAGCAGTTTGATTGGCAGGGAAGCCTACGAGCAGTACTTC. As protein: CASSLIGREAYEQYF.

This clone occurred a few times. This chain connects TRBV5-1 to TRBJ2-1; D is possibly TRBD1 (5 bases). The CDR3 consists of 15 residues. Germline loops: CDR1 SGHRS, CDR2 YFSETQ. V lost 3 bases and J lost 0, with 10 bases in between. CDR3 bases: TGCGCCAGCAGCTGGACACTGAGCTCCTACAATGAGCAGTTCTTC. Its protein is CASSWTLSSYNEQFF. Full variable domain (missing parts from reference TRBV5-1 and TRBJ2-1): KAGVTQTPRYLIKTRGQQVTLSCSPISGHRSVSWYQQTPGQGLQFLFEYFSETQRNKGNFPGRFSGRQFSNSRSEMNVSTLELGDSALYLCASSWTLSSYNEQFFGPGTRLTVL.

J is TRBJ2-3 and V is TRBV7-2; 7 bases fit TRBD2. The CDR3 has 15 residues. J gave up 2 bases and V 2 bases, and 4 bases lay outside the gene matches. Germline assignment: CDR1 SGHTA and CDR2 FQGNSA. The CDR3 nucleotides read TGTGCCAGCAGCTTAAGGCGGGAGACCACAGATACGCAGTATTTT. Translation: CASSLRRETTDTQYF.

The table lists this clone with a few counts. The chain joins TRBV20-1 to TRBJ1-2; D is undetermined. The CDR3 covers 10 residues. Trimming took off 7 bases at V and 7 bases at J, with 10 bases between the two ends. Germline V lookup: CDR1 DFQATT, CDR2 SNEGSKA (reference sequence). This chain's CDR3 is CSGPHPGYTF. The CDR3 DNA reads as TGCAGTGGACCACACCCTGGCTACACCTTC.

The chain employs TRBV29-1 and TRBJ2-1; the match to TRBD2 covers 8 bases. Germline V gene sequence: CDR1 SQVTM, CDR2 ANQGSEA. The CDR3 length is 15 residues. After removal of 7 bases from V and 2 bases from J, the junction contained 10 bases not matched to a gene. As DNA, the CDR3 is TGCAGCGCCCCCCACGGGGGGGGGCCCTACAATGAGCAGTTCTTC. This codes for CSAPHGGGPYNEQFF.

This chain links TRBV9 with TRBJ2-7, with 10 bases matching TRBD2. V shed 4 bases, J shed 6 bases, and the junction held 10 bases outside the gene matches. CDR3 size: 15 residues. The germline CDR1 and CDR2 sequences are SGDLS and YYNGEE. The CDR3 here is CASSPGLAGAGEQYF. For the CDR3, the DNA is TGTGCCAGCAGCCCCGGGCTAGCGGGAGCCGGCGAGCAGTACTTC.

This clone was found a few times. The chain carries TRBV28 and TRBJ2-7; D may match TRBD1 or TRBD2 (5 bases each). CDR3 size: 14 residues. Germline V gene lookup returns CDR1 MDHEN and CDR2 SYDVKM. Trimming removed 4 bases at V and 7 bases at J, with 17 bases between. The CDR3 reads CASSYGTARREQYF. The CDR3 nucleotides are TGTGCCAGCAGTTACGGGACCGCACGGCGGGAGCAGTACTTC.

This clone appeared a few times. This chain uses TRBV27 with TRBJ2-6, with a tentative D call TRBD1 (6 bases). V lost 3 bases, J lost 2 bases, and 14 bases lay in between. The germline V gene has CDR1 MNHEY and CDR2 SMNVEV (reference sequence). This CDR3 contains 17 residues. In DNA, the CDR3 is TGTGCCAGCAGTTTTGTTTTGGGGGCGCCTGGGGCCAACGTCCTGACTTTC. Residues: CASSFVLGAPGANVLTF.

The CDR3 DNA sequence: TGTGCCTGGGCTAGAACTAGCGGGGTGCGGGAGACCCAGTACTTC. Protein: CAWARTSGVRETQYF. The chain joins TRBV30 to TRBJ2-5, with 10 positions matching TRBD2. The CDR3 spans 15 residues. Germline V gives CDR1 GTSNPN, CDR2 SVGIG (reference sequence). V was pared by 5 bases and J by 5 bases, with 11 bases of the junction left unmatched. The variable domain in full, completed from reference TRBV30 and TRBJ2-5, reads SQTIHQWPATLVQPVGSPLSLECTVEGTSNPNLYWYRQAAGRGLQLLFYSVGIGQISSEVPQNLSASRPQDRQFILSSKKLLLSDSGFYLCAWARTSGVRETQYFGPGTRLLVL.

This clone has a handful of counts. Distinct nucleotide sequences in the sample also encode this CDR3. The chain couples TRBV13 to TRBJ2-7; D might be TRBD1 (6 bases). V lost 2 bases to trimming and J lost 4 bases, with 12 bases between them. The germline V gene has CDR1 PRHDT and CDR2 FYEKMQ (reference sequence). The CDR3 has 14 amino acids. The CDR3 nucleotides are TGTGCCAGCAGCTTAAGGGGGACGTCATACGAGCAGTACTTC. Amino acid sequence: CASSLRGTSYEQYF.

This clone was counted only a few times. Other DNA sequences in the same sample also yield this CDR3. The chain is built from TRBV7-9 and TRBJ2-3, with D possibly matching TRBD1 (6 bases). Germline V gene sequence: CDR1 SEHNR, CDR2 FQNEAQ (reference sequence). The CDR3 consists of 15 residues. Trimming removed 0 bases at V and 3 bases at J, with 10 bases between. In nucleotides, the CDR3 is TGTGCCAGCAGCTTAGCGGGGGCAGGAACAGATACGCAGTATTTT. Translation gives CASSLAGAGTDTQYF.

The chain joins TRBV7-3 to TRBJ2-7; D is undetermined. Germline V CDR1 and CDR2: SGHTA, FQGTGA. This CDR3 spans 14 amino acids. V was trimmed by 5 bases and J by 2 bases, leaving 13 bases between them. The DNA for the CDR3 is TGTGCCAGCAGCCCATCAGCTCGACCCTACGAGCAGTACTTC. Its translation: CASSPSARPYEQYF.

This clone has a count of ten or more. The chain carries TRBV18 and TRBJ2-7; 7 bases are shared with TRBD1. Germline CDR1 KGHSH, CDR2 LQKENI. The CDR3 totals 14 residues. The V and J ends lost 4 bases and 5 bases, in that order; junction bases with no gene match: 8. CDR3 region: CASSLRQGNNEQYF. The CDR3 region has the DNA TGTGCCAGCTCACTCCGACAGGGTAACAACGAGCAGTACTTC.

This clone was seen more than once but under ten times. The chain uses TRBV29-1 and TRBJ1-3; 9 bases agree with TRBD1. Germline V lookup: CDR1 SQVTM, CDR2 ANQGSEA. The CDR3 has 15 amino acids. Trimming took 3 bases from V and 4 from J; bases not matched to a gene: 7. In nucleotides, the CDR3 is TGCAGCGTTGATGGGACAGGGCAAGGAGGAAACACCATATATTTT. Translating it yields CSVDGTGQGGNTIYF.

This clone was seen a handful of times. DNA of the CDR3: TGTGCCAGCAGACAGGGGACAGCCAGCTCCTACAATGAGCAGTTCTTC. Translating gives CASRQGTASSYNEQFF. V gene TRBV5-4 combines with J gene TRBJ2-1, with 7 bases lining up with TRBD1. CDR1 SGHNT and CDR2 YYREEE come from the germline V gene (reference sequence). This CDR3 is 16 amino acids long. The junction had 8 bases not matched to a gene; V was cut back by 5 bases and J by 0 bases.

This chain joins TRBV15 and TRBJ1-5; 9 bases are shared with TRBD1. CDR3 size: 12 residues. J lost 8 bases, V lost 5 bases, and 1 base had no gene match. Germline V gene data show CDR1 as LNHNV and CDR2 as YYDKDF (reference sequence). The CDR3 DNA is TGTGCCACCAGCGGGACAGGGAAGCCCCAGCATTTT. It yields the protein CATSGTGKPQHF.

The rearrangement links TRBV29-1 to TRBJ2-3; 7 positions agree with TRBD2. V trimming: 6 bases; J trimming: 2 bases; junction bases outside the gene matches: 11. CDR1 is SQVTM and CDR2 is ANQGSEA in the germline V gene. The CDR3 consists of 15 residues. CDR3 sequence (DNA): TGCAGCGTCGCGGGAAGCGGACTAGTCACAGATACGCAGTATTTT. Translated: CSVAGSGLVTDTQYF.

The chain uses TRBV9 and TRBJ2-1; no clear D. Germline CDR1 and CDR2: SGDLS and YYNGEE. The V gene lost 0 bases and the J gene lost 4 bases, with 17 bases spanning the gap. The CDR3 sequence is 17 residues long. The CDR3 is CASSVGPLELGYNEQFF. The CDR3 bases are TGTGCCAGCAGCGTAGGGCCCCTGGAGCTTGGGTACAATGAGCAGTTCTTC.

The rearrangement uses TRBV2 and TRBJ2-7; D possibly corresponds to TRBD1 (5 bases). Trimming left V 8 bases short and J 3 bases short, with 20 bases between. Germline CDR1 SNHLY, CDR2 FYNNEI. The CDR3 consists of 15 residues. Here the CDR3 reads CASGAQGKVGYEQYF. For the CDR3, the DNA is TGTGCCAGCGGCGCTCAGGGAAAAGTCGGCTACGAGCAGTACTTC.

Only a few counts were recorded for this clone. This chain connects TRBV4-3 to TRBJ2-7; TRBD2 might be the D (6 bases). The CDR3 sequence is 15 residues long. The germline CDR1 and CDR2 sequences are LGHNA and YSLEER. V was pared by 4 bases and J by 3 bases, with 16 bases between. DNA of the CDR3: TGCGCCAGCAGCCCTCTGATGGGAGGAGGCTACGAGCAGTACTTC. Its translation is CASSPLMGGGYEQYF.

The gene calls are TRBV13 and TRBJ2-2; 11 nucleotides agree with TRBD2. There are 18 residues in the CDR3. The V segment lost 6 bases and the J segment 3 bases; nucleotides outside the gene matches: 12. Germline V gene data show CDR1 as PRHDT and CDR2 as FYEKMQ (reference sequence). The CDR3 sequence is CASSSHLLAGAYTGELFF. The DNA of the CDR3 is TGTGCCAGCAGTTCGCATCTACTAGCGGGAGCATACACCGGGGAGCTGTTTTTT.

This clone occurred many times. This chain links TRBV29-1 with TRBJ2-1; a possible D gene is TRBD1 (6 bases). The ends were cut back, 8 bases at V and 6 bases at J, with 14 bases in the middle. The CDR3 is 12 amino acids. CDR1 and CDR2 from the germline V gene are SQVTM and ANQGSEA. CDR3 sequence (DNA): TGCAGCACCGGGACAACGGGCAATGAGCAGTTCTTC. It codes for CSTGTTGNEQFF.

Ten or more counts support this clone. The rearrangement joins TRBV4-3 to TRBJ2-3; TRBD2 is a possible D gene (6 bases). The CDR3 is 17 residues long. Germline CDR1 and CDR2: LGHNA and YSLEER. V was cut by 0 bases and J by 0 bases, with 13 bases left in between. The DNA of the CDR3 is TGCGCCAGCAGCCAAGATGCTGCCAGCGGGAGCACAGATACGCAGTATTTT. It encodes CASSQDAASGSTDTQYF.

V is TRBV4-2 and J is TRBJ2-7; D unresolved. The CDR3 contains 15 residues. The germline V gene encodes CDR1 LGHNA and CDR2 YNFKEQ. Deletions cut 0 bases from V and 0 bases from J, with 9 bases between. The DNA for the CDR3 is TGTGCCAGCAGCCAAGATTGGGCCGGCTCCTACGAGCAGTACTTC. This codes for CASSQDWAGSYEQYF.

A few counts support this clone. This rearrangement joins TRBV29-1 to TRBJ2-5; no reliable D call. CDR1 SQVTM and CDR2 ANQGSEA come from the germline V gene. The V end lost 4 bases, the J end lost 1 base, and 13 bases lay between the germline ends. CDR3 length: 14 residues. CDR3 bases: TGCAGCGTTGGTAATGGGCAGGCCCAAGAGACCCAGTACTTC. The encoded protein is CSVGNGQAQETQYF.

V is TRBV4-2 and J is TRBJ2-3, with a tentative D call TRBD2 (5 bases). V was cut by 0 bases and J by 6 bases, with 10 bases left in between. CDR1 and CDR2 from the germline V gene are LGHNA and YNFKEQ. The CDR3 extends over 14 amino acids. The CDR3: CASSQDIREDTQYF. CDR3 DNA: TGTGCCAGCAGCCAAGATATAAGGGAGGATACGCAGTATTTT.